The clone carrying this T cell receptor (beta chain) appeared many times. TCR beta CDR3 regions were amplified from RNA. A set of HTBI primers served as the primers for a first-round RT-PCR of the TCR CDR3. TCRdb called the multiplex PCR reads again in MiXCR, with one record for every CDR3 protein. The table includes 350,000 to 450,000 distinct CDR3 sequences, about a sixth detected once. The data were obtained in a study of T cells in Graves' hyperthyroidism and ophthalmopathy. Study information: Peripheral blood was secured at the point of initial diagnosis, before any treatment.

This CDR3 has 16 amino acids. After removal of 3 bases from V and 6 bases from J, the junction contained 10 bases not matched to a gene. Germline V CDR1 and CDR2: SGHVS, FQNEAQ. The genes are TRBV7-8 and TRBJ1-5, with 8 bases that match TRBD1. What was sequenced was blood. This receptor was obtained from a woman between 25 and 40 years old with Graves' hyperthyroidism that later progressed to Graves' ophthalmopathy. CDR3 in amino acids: CASSLARTGRFQPQHF. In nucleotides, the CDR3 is TGTGCCAGCAGCTTGGCAAGGACAGGGAGGTTTCAGCCCCAGCATTTT.